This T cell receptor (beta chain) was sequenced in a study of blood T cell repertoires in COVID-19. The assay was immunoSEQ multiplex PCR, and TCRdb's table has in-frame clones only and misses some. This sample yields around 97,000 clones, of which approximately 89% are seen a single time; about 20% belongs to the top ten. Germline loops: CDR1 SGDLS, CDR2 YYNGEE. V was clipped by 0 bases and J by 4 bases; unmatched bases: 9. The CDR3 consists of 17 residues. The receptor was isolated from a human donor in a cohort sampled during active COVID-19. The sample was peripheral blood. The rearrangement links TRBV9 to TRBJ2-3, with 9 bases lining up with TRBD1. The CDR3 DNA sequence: TGTGCCAGCAGCGTAGCCGTGGGACAGGGAAGTTCAGATACGCAGTATTTT. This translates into CASSVAVGQGSSDTQYF.